This T cell receptor beta chain was obtained from a study of blood T cell repertoires in COVID-19. The germline CDR1 and CDR2 sequences are KGHSH and LQKENI. V lost 3 bases to trimming and J lost 3 bases, with 11 bases between them. The CDR3 consists of 14 residues. This clone was counted a single time. The table came from immunoSEQ multiplex PCR; TCRdb's copy has only in-frame clones and leaves some out. The table records about 300,000 clones, more than 75% of them present only once. Sequenced sample: PBMCs or T cells enriched from blood (not recorded which). The rearrangement joins TRBV18 to TRBJ1-2; weak D call: TRBD1 (6 bases). This TCR derives from a woman aged 18 to 35 who had recovered from COVID-19. The CDR3 here is CASSPRGGDYGYTF. The CDR3 DNA reads as TGTGCCAGCTCACCTCGGGGGGGCGACTATGGCTACACCTTC.